The TCR beta chain under discussion was sequenced for a study of T cell repertoires in cytomegalovirus infection. Background on the study: The authors relied on CMV epitopes, both recently identified HLA-C-restricted and well-studied HLA-B-restricted. Public TCR beta signature analysis indicated the presence of both CMV infection and matching HLA type. Findings of the study overall: Cumulated frequencies of public TCR beta families served to identify carriers of CMV plus the relevant HLA. Clonotype analysis showed dominance of the ex vivo response by HLA-C-restricted CMV-specific TCR beta clonotypes.

CDR3 length: 13 amino acids. From germline, CDR1 is SGHDT and CDR2 YYEEEE. V shed 5 bases and J shed 4 bases, with 12 bases lying between them. In TCRdb, the reads were re-called with MiXCR into one record per CDR3 protein. The repertoire holds some 900,000 distinct CDR3 sequences, with over 25% as singletons. This clonotype has more than one count but fewer than ten. Its antigen remains unidentified. Sample: cultured CD8+ T cells from PBMCs, taken from culture after CMV antigen stimulation. The chain combines TRBV5-6 with TRBJ1-1; the D is unclear. This TCR derives from a human donor in good health (CMV status not recorded). Some clones in this sample may be carry-over from other donors' samples. DNA for the CDR3: TGTGCCAGCAGTCAGAGCTGGGGCACTGAAGCTTTCTTT. Translating it yields CASSQSWGTEAFF. The full variable domain, in which reference TRBV5-6 and TRBJ1-1 provide the parts outside the CDR3, is DAGVTQSPTHLIKTRGQQVTLRCSPKSGHDTVSWYQQALGQGPQFIFQYYEEEERQRGNFPDRFSGHQFPNYSSELNVNALLLGDSALYLCASSQSWGTEAFFGQGTRLTVV.